Here is one TCR beta chain with its context. Because the CDR3 is missing its conserved closing phenylalanine or tryptophan, this is likely a read error. The entry originates in a study of T-cell memory formation after mild COVID-19. One entry per CDR3 protein, called by TCRdb with MiXCR from the 5' RACE reads. Of 250,000 to 350,000 distinct CDR3 sequences in the sample, roughly an eighth were seen once. Germline-derived CDR1 and CDR2 are SGDLS and YYNGEE. The CDR3 consists of 15 residues. V was shortened by 1 base and J by 6 bases, with 14 bases between the two germline ends. The chain links TRBV9 to TRBJ2-1; the D gene is possibly TRBD2 (5 bases). The sequence derives from a man between 18 and 35 years old who had mild COVID-19 (a few samples of this study predate the infection). Cell type and time point are not known. The sample was PBMCs or a T cell subset sorted from them (not recorded which). The CDR3, as DNA: TGTGCCAGCAGCGTAACCCCCGGACTGTCCAATGAGCAGTTCTCC. Translating gives CASSVTPGLSNEQFS.